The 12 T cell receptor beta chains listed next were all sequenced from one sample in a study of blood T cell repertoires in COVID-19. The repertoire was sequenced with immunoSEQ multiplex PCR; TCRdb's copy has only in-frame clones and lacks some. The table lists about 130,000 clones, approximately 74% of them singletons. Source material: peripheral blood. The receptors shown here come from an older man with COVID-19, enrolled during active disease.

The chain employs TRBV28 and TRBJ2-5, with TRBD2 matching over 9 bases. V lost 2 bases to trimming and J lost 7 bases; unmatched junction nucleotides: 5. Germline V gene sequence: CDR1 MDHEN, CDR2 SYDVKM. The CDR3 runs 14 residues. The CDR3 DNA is TGTGCCAGCAGTTTAGCTAGCGGGGTTGCGACCCAGTACTTC. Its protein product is CASSLASGVATQYF.

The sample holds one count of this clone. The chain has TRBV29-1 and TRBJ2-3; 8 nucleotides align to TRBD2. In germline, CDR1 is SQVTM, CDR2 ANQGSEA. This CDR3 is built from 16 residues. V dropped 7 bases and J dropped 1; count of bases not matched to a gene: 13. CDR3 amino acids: CSAHLRASGRTDTQYF. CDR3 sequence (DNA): TGCAGCGCCCACCTACGAGCTAGCGGGCGCACAGATACGCAGTATTTT.

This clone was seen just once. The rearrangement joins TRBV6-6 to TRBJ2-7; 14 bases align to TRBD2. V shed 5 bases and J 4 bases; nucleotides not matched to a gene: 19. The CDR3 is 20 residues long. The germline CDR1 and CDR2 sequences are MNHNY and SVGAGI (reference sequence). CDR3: CASSPFPGTSGRGLGYEQYF. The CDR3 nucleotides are TGTGCCAGCAGTCCGTTCCCCGGGACTAGCGGGAGAGGTCTGGGATACGAGCAGTACTTC.

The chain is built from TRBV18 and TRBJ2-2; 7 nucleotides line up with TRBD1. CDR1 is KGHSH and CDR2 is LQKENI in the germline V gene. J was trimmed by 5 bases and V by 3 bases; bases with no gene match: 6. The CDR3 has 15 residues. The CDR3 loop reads CASSPGTERTGELFF. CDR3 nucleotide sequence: TGTGCCAGCTCACCGGGGACAGAGCGGACCGGGGAGCTGTTTTTT.

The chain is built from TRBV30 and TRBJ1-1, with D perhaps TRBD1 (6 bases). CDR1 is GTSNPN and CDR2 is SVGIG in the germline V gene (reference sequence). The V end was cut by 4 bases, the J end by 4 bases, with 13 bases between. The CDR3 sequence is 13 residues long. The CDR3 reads CAWNPGAGTEAFF. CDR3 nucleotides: TGTGCCTGGAACCCAGGGGCCGGCACTGAAGCTTTCTTT.

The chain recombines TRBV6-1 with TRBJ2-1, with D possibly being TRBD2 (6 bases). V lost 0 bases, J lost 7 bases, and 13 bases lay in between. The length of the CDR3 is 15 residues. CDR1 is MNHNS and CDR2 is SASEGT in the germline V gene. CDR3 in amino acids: CASSEAPGALNEQFF. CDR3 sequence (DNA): TGTGCCAGCAGTGAAGCGCCGGGAGCCTTAAATGAGCAGTTCTTC.

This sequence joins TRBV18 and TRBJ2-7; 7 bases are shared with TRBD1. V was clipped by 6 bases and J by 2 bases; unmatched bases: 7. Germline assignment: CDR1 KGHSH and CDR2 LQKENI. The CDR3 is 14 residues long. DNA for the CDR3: TGTGCCAGCTCGGCCGGGACAGCTCCCTACGAGCAGTACTTC. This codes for CASSAGTAPYEQYF.

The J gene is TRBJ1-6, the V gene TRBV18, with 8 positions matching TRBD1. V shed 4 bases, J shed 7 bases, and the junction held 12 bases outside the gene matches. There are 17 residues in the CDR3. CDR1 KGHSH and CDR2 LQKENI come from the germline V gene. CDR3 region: CASSLRTGIAPNSPLHF. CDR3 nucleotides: TGTGCCAGCTCACTCAGGACAGGGATTGCTCCCAATTCACCCCTCCACTTT.

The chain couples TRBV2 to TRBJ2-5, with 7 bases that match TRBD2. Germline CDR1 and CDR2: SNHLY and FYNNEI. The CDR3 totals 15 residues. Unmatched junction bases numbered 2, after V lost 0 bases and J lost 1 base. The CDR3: CASSEALAVQETQYF. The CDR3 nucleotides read TGTGCCAGCAGTGAAGCCCTAGCGGTCCAAGAGACCCAGTACTTC.

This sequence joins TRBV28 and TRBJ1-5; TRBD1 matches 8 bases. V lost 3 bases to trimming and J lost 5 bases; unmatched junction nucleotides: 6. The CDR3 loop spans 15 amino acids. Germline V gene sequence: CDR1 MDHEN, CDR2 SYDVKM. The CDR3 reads CASSFSTGGYQPQHF. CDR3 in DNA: TGTGCCAGCAGTTTTTCCACAGGGGGGTATCAGCCCCAGCATTTT.

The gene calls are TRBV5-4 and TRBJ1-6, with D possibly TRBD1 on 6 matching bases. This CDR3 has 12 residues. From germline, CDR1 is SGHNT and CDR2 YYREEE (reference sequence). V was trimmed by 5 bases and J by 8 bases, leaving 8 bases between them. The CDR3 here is CASSSGDSPLHF. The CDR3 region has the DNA TGTGCCAGCAGTTCAGGGGATTCACCCCTCCACTTT.

The chain's CDR3 is CASRSTGQANYEQYF. CDR3 DNA sequence: TGTGCCAGCAGATCAACAGGACAGGCCAACTACGAGCAGTACTTC. J is TRBJ2-7 and V is TRBV2, with 7 bases fitting TRBD1. Losses at the gene ends were 6 bases for V and 3 bases for J; bases not matched to a gene: 11. The CDR3 runs 15 residues. Germline CDR1 SNHLY, CDR2 FYNNEI.